These 5 T cell receptor beta chains share one sample of origin, sequenced in a study of early T cells in non-severe SARS-CoV-2 infection. TCRdb analysed the 5' RACE reads with MiXCR anew, one entry per CDR3 protein. The sample has about 45,000 distinct CDR3 sequences, less than 15% seen once; the top ten hold more than 15%. The sequenced sample consisted of whole blood. The receptor source for this set is an adult who was a healthcare worker with PCR-confirmed SARS-CoV-2 infection or an uninfected control (not recorded which).

The chain uses TRBV9 and TRBJ2-3, with D perhaps matching TRBD2 (6 bases). The CDR3 extends over 14 amino acids. The germline CDR1 and CDR2 sequences are SGDLS and YYNGEE. V was clipped by 3 bases and J by 5 bases, with 13 bases between them. CDR3 DNA: TGTGCCAGCAGCGCTTGGGACTTCCAAGATACGCAGTATTTT. This sequence encodes CASSAWDFQDTQYF.

This clonotype was seen repeatedly, ten times or more. This chain joins TRBV20-1 and TRBJ2-7; D is possibly TRBD1 (6 bases). Trimming stripped 0 bases from V and 2 bases from J, with 14 bases between. This CDR3 has 15 amino acids. Germline values: CDR1 DFQATT, CDR2 SNEGSKA (reference sequence). For the CDR3, the DNA is TGCAGTGCTAGAGATGAAGGGGGTTCGACCTACGAGCAGTACTTC. Translating it yields CSARDEGGSTYEQYF.

The chain links TRBV5-1 to TRBJ2-1; D unclear. Germline V gene lookup returns CDR1 SGHRS and CDR2 YFSETQ. Trimming stripped 0 bases from V and 4 bases from J, with 5 bases between. CDR3 length: 13 amino acids. CDR3 region: CASSLDPYNEQFF. CDR3 nucleotides: TGCGCCAGCAGCTTGGATCCTTACAATGAGCAGTTCTTC.

The genes are TRBV6-2 or TRBV6-3 and TRBJ1-5; 8 positions agree with TRBD1. Trimming took 2 bases from V and 6 from J; bases not matched to a gene: 12. CDR1 and CDR2 from the germline V gene are MNHEY and SVGEGT. The CDR3 is 17 residues long. Written as DNA, the CDR3 is TGTGCCAGCAGTTACGGAAAACAGGGGGTAGCAGGTCAGCCCCAGCATTTT. The encoded protein is CASSYGKQGVAGQPQHF.

The chain is built from TRBV20-1 and TRBJ2-7; TRBD2 aligns across 8 bases. Germline V gene data show CDR1 as DFQATT and CDR2 as SNEGSKA (reference sequence). CDR3 length: 13 residues. The ends lost 6 bases at V and 6 bases at J; junction bases unmatched: 10. This chain's CDR3 is CSATGTSILEQYF. Written as DNA, the CDR3 is TGCAGTGCCACCGGGACTAGTATCCTCGAGCAGTACTTC.